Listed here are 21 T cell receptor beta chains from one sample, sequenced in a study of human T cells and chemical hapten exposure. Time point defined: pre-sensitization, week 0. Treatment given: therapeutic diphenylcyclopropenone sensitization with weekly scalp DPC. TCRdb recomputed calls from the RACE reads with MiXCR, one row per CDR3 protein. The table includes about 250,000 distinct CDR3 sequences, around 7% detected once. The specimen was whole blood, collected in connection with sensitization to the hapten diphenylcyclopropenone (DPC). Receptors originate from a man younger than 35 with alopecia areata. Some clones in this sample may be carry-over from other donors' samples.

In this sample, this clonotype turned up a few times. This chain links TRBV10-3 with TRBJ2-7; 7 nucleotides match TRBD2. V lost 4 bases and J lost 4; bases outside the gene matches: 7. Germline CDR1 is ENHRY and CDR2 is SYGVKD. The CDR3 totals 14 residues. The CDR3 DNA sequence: TGTGCCATCAGTGGGGGGGGAACGGAGTACGAGCAGTACGTC. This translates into CAISGGGTEYEQYV.

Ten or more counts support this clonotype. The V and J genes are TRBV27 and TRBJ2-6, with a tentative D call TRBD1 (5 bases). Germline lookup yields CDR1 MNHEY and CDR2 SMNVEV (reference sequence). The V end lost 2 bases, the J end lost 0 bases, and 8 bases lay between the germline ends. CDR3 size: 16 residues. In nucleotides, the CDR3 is TGTGCCAGCAGTTTAGACAGACCCTCTGGGGCCAACGTCCTGACTTTC. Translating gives CASSLDRPSGANVLTF.

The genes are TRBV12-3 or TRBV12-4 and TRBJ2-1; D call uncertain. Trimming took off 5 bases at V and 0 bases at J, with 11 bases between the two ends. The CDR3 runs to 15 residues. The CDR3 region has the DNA TGTGCCAGCAGTCCGACCCTTAGCTCCTACAATGAGCAGTTCTTC. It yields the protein CASSPTLSSYNEQFF.

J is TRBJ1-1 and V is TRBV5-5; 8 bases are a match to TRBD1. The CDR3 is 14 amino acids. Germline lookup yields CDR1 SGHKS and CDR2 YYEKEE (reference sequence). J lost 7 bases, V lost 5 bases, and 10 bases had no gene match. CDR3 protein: CASSYRQGSIEAFF. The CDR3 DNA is TGTGCCAGCAGTTATCGACAGGGGTCTATTGAAGCTTTCTTT.

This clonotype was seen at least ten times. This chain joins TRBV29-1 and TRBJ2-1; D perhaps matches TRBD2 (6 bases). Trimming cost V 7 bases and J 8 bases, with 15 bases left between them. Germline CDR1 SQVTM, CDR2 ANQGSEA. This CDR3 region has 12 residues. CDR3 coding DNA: TGCAGCGCGCGGGGCCCCTCGTATGAGCAGTTCTTC. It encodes CSARGPSYEQFF.

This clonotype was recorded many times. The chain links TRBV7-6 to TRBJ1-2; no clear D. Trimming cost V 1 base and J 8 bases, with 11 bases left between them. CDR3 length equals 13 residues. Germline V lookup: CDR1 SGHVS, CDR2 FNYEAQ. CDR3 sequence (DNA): TGTGCCAGCAGCTTAGGACCCTTCGAGGGCTACACCTTC. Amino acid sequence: CASSLGPFEGYTF.

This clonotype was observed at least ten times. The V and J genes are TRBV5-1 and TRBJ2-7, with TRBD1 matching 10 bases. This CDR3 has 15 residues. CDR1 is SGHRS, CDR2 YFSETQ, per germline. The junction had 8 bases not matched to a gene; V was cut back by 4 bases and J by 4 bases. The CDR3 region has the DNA TGCGCCAGCAGCCCTCCCGGGACAGGGGAGTACGAGCAGTACTTC. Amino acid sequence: CASSPPGTGEYEQYF.

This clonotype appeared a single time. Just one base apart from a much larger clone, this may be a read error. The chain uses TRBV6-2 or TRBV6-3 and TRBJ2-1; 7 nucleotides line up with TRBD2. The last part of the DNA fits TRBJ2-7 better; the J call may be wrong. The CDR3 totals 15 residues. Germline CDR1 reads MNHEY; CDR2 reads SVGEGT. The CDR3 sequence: CASSYNPGGYNEQYF. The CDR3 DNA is TGTGCCAGCAGTTACAATCCGGGAGGTTACAATGAGCAGTACTTC.

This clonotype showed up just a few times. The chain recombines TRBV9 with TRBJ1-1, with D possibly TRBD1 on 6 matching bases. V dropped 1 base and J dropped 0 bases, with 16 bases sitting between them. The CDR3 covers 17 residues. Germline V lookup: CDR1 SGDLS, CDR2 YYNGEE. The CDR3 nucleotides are TGTGCCAGCAGCGTATCCATGGACAGTTACATGAACACTGAAGCTTTCTTT. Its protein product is CASSVSMDSYMNTEAFF.

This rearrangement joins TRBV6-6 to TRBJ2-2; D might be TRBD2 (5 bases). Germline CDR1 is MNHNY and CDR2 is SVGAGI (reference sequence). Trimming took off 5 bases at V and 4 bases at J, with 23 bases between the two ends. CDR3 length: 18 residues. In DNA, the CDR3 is TGTGCCAGCAGTCCGGGGTCATTGAAAAAACCCGCCACCGGGGAGCTGTTTTTT. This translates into CASSPGSLKKPATGELFF.

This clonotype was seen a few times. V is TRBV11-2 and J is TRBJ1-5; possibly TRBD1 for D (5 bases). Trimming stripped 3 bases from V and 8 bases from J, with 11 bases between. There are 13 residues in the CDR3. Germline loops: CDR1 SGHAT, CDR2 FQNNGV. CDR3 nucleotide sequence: TGTGCCAGCAGCTTCGAAAGGGGTGAGCCCCAGCATTTT. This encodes CASSFERGEPQHF.

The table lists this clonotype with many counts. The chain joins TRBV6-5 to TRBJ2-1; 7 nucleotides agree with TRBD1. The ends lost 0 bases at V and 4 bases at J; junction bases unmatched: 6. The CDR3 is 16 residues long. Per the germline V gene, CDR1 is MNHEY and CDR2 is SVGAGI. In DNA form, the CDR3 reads TGTGCCAGCAGTTACTCGACAGGGCCACCTTACAATGAGCAGTTCTTC. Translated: CASSYSTGPPYNEQFF.

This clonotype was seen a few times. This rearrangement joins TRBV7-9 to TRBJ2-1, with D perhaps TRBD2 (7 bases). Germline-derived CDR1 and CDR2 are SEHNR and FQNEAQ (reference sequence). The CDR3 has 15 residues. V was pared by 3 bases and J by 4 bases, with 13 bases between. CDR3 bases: TGTGCCAGCAGCTTGGGCGGGGGCCGTTACAATGAGCAGTTCTTC. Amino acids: CASSLGGGRYNEQFF.

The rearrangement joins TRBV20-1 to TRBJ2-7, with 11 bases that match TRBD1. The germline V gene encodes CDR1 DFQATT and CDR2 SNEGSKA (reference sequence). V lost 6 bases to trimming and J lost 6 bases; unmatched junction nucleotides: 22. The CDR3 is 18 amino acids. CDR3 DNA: TGCAGTGCCACCGACCGGGACAGGGGGGGAACGTACCCCAGCGAGCAGTACTTC. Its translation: CSATDRDRGGTYPSEQYF.

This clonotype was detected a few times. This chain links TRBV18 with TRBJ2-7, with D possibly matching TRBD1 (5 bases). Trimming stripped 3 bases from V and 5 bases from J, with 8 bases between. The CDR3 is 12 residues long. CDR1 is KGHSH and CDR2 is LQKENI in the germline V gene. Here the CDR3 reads CASSPQGHEQYV. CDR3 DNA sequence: TGTGCCAGCTCACCGCAGGGCCACGAGCAGTACGTC.

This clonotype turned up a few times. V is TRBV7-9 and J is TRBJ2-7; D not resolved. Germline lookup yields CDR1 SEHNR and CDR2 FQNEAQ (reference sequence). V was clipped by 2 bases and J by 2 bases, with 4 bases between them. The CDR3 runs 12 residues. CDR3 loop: CASSLSPYEQYV. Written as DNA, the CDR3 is TGTGCCAGCAGCTTATCTCCCTACGAGCAGTACGTC.

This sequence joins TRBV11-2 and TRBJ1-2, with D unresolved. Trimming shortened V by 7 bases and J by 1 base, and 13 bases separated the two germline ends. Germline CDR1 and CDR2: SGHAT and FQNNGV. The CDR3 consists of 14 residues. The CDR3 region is CASTLGGNNYGYTF. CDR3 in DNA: TGTGCCAGCACCCTAGGAGGGAATAACTATGGCTACACCTTC.

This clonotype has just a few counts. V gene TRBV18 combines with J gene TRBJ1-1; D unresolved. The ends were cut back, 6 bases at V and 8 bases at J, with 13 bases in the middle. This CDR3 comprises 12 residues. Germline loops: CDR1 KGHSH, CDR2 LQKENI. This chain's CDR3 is CASSVFSREAFF. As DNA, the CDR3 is TGTGCCAGCTCTGTGTTTTCCAGGGAAGCTTTCTTT.

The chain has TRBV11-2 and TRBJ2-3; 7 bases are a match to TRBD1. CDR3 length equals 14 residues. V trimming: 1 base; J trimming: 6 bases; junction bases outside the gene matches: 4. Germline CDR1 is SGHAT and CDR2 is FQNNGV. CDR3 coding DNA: TGTGCCAGCAGCTTAGGGCAGGGGGAGGATACGCAGTATTTT. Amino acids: CASSLGQGEDTQYF.

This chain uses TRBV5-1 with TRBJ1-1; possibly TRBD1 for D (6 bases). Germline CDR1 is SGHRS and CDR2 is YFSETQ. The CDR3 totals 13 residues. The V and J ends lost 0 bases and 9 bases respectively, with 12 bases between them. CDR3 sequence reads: CASSLVGQGQAFF. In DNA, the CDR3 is TGCGCCAGCAGCTTGGTGGGGCAGGGGCAAGCTTTCTTT.

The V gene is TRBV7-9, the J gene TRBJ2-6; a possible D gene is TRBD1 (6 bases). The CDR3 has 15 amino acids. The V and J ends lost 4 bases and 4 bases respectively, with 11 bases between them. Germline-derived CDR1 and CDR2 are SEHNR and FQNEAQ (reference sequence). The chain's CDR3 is CASSSQGKGANVLTF. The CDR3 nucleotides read TGTGCCAGCAGCTCACAGGGAAAAGGGGCCAACGTCCTGACTTTC.